The 32 T cell receptor beta chains presented below share a single source sample, sequenced in a study of identical twins. Via MiXCR, TCRdb re-called the 5' RACE reads, giving one row per CDR3 protein. Of some 1,600,000 distinct CDR3 sequences listed, about 30% are singletons. The sequencing input was cord blood. These receptors all come from a newborn girl in good health.

A note on this clonotype: A much larger clone differs by one base, so this may be a read error. V usage is TRBV24-1 and J usage is TRBJ2-1; the D is unclear. Trimming pared 4 bases from V and 10 bases from J, leaving 13 bases between. Germline V gives CDR1 KGHDR, CDR2 SFDVKD. This CDR3 is 13 amino acids long. The CDR3 DNA reads as TGTGCCACCAGTGACCCTCGACTCCACGAGCAGTTCTTC. It yields the protein CATSDPRLHEQFF.

This clonotype was counted between two and nine times. The CDR3 loop reads CASGPRFGKTQYF. DNA for the CDR3: TGTGCCAGCGGCCCTAGATTCGGGAAGACCCAGTACTTC. The chain links TRBV7-8 to TRBJ2-7; D perhaps matches TRBD2 (5 bases). With the DNA end fitting TRBJ2-5 better, the J assignment may be wrong. CDR1 is SGHVS, CDR2 FQNEAQ, per germline. The CDR3 runs to 13 residues.

V is TRBV5-1 and J is TRBJ2-2; D may be TRBD2 (6 bases). The V end was cut by 4 bases, the J end by 3 bases, with 10 bases between. The CDR3 length is 14 residues. The V gene's germline CDR1 is SGHRS and CDR2 YFSETQ. This CDR3 reads CASSRGSYTGELFF. In nucleotides, the CDR3 is TGCGCCAGCAGCCGGGGGTCCTACACCGGGGAGCTGTTTTTT.

This clonotype was seen a few times. The J gene is TRBJ2-7, the V gene TRBV20-1, with TRBD1 as a possible D gene (5 bases). Trimming cost V 7 bases and J 0 bases, with 13 bases left between them. CDR3 length: 13 amino acids. The germline V gene encodes CDR1 DFQATT and CDR2 SNEGSKA (reference sequence). The CDR3 loop is CSVRGSSSYEQYF. The DNA for the CDR3 is TGCAGTGTTAGGGGTTCCAGCTCCTACGAGCAGTACTTC.

V is TRBV10-1 and J is TRBJ1-2; no clear D. Germline V gives CDR1 WNHNN, CDR2 SYGVQD (reference sequence). Trimming cost V 0 bases and J 4 bases, with 9 bases left between them. CDR3 length: 14 residues. This CDR3 is CASSESGVPYGYTF. The CDR3 DNA reads TGCGCCAGCAGTGAGTCCGGGGTCCCCTATGGCTACACCTTC.

The chain combines TRBV12-3 or TRBV12-4 with TRBJ1-6; 7 bases fit TRBD1. J lost 0 bases, V lost 8 bases, and 10 bases had no gene match. The CDR3 loop spans 17 amino acids. CDR3 residues: CASFLGSGGSYNSPLHF. CDR3 coding DNA: TGTGCCAGCTTTTTGGGTTCAGGGGGCTCCTATAATTCACCCCTCCACTTT.

This clonotype has a handful of counts. The CDR3 loop is CASSLPTSGSGETQYF. The CDR3 DNA is TGTGCCAGCAGTCTCCCGACTAGCGGGAGTGGGGAGACCCAGTACTTC. The chain recombines TRBV28 with TRBJ2-5; the match to TRBD2 covers 12 bases. The CDR3 has 16 residues. Trimming took 5 bases from V and 5 from J; bases not matched to a gene: 9. The germline V gene has CDR1 MDHEN and CDR2 SYDVKM.

The rearrangement uses TRBV19 and TRBJ2-2, with a tentative D call TRBD2 (5 bases). In germline, CDR1 is LNHDA, CDR2 SQIVND (reference sequence). The V end lost 2 bases, the J end lost 7 bases, and 11 bases lay between the germline ends. The CDR3 is 14 residues long. As DNA, the CDR3 is TGTGCCAGTAGTATATATCGGGGAGACGGGGAGCTGTTTTTT. This sequence encodes CASSIYRGDGELFF. Based on the CDR3 plus reference TRBV19 and TRBJ2-2, the full variable domain is DGGITQSPKYLFRKEGQNVTLSCEQNLNHDAMYWYRQDPGQGLRLIYYSQIVNDFQKGDIAEGYSVSREKKESFPLTVTSAQKNPTAFYLCASSIYRGDGELFFGEGSRLTVL.

This clonotype has ten or more counts. The chain uses TRBV3-1 and TRBJ2-6, with D hard to call. CDR3 length: 13 residues. V lost 1 base and J 3 bases, leaving 1 base between the germline ends. In germline, CDR1 is LGHDT, CDR2 YNNKEL (reference sequence). In nucleotides, the CDR3 is TGTGCCAGCAGCCAAGTTGGGGCCAACGTCCTGACTTTC. It encodes CASSQVGANVLTF.

A remark on this clonotype: A junction end diverges from the germline sequence, so it may reflect a read error. This chain joins TRBV11-2 and TRBJ2-3; no clear D gene. CDR3 size: 10 residues. Germline CDR1 and CDR2: SGHAT and FQNNGV. CDR3 loop: CARSHHTQYF. CDR3 nucleotides: TGTGCCCGCAGCCACCATACGCAGTATTTT.

The chain joins TRBV2 to TRBJ2-5, with 8 positions matching TRBD2. Germline V gene sequence: CDR1 SNHLY, CDR2 FYNNEI. The CDR3 contains 15 residues. The trim removed 0 bases at V and 11 bases at J, leaving 11 bases unmatched. The CDR3 bases are TGTGCCAGCAGTGAAGCGGACCTACAGGGCGGGGGGCAGTACTTC. It translates to CASSEADLQGGGQYF.

At least ten counts were recorded for this clonotype. The chain links TRBV24-1 to TRBJ2-7, with D uncertain. The CDR3 extends over 11 amino acids. The ends were cut back, 3 bases at V and 4 bases at J, with 3 bases in the middle. CDR1 and CDR2 from the germline V gene are KGHDR and SFDVKD. For the CDR3, the DNA is TGTGCCACCAGTGATAGATACGAGCAGTACTTC. Encoded protein: CATSDRYEQYF.

The chain has TRBV29-1 and TRBJ2-1; the D gene could be TRBD1 or TRBD2 (5 bases each). V shed 4 bases and J shed 13 bases, with 17 bases lying between them. The germline V gene has CDR1 SQVTM and CDR2 ANQGSEA. The CDR3 extends over 12 amino acids. The CDR3 protein is CSVAQGERTQFF. DNA of the CDR3: TGCAGCGTTGCCCAGGGAGAGAGAACACAGTTCTTC.

The chain joins TRBV2 to TRBJ2-3; 8 bases map to TRBD2. The V and J ends lost 7 bases and 14 bases, in that order; junction bases with no gene match: 5. CDR1 and CDR2 from the germline V gene are SNHLY and FYNNEI. The length of the CDR3 is 10 residues. As DNA, the CDR3 is TGTGCCAGCACCGAAGGGACTAGGTATTTT. Protein product: CASTEGTRYF.

On this clonotype itself: A much larger clone lies one base from this, so it may be a read error. The chain joins TRBV12-3 or TRBV12-4 to TRBJ2-5; the D is unclear. The CDR3 has 10 residues. CDR3: CAGSLNDQYF. The CDR3 DNA follows: TGTGCCGGCAGTTTGAATGATCAGTACTTC.

This clonotype was observed a handful of times. The chain recombines TRBV20-1 with TRBJ1-2; no firm D call. The CDR3 spans 14 residues. Germline assignment: CDR1 DFQATT and CDR2 SNEGSKA (reference sequence). Trimming left V 5 bases short and J 0 bases short, with 13 bases between. The CDR3 region is CSASRTGTNYGYTF. CDR3 nucleotides: TGCAGTGCTTCCCGCACCGGGACTAACTATGGCTACACCTTC.

The J gene is TRBJ2-1, the V gene TRBV20-1, with a tentative D call TRBD2 (6 bases). Germline lookup yields CDR1 DFQATT and CDR2 SNEGSKA (reference sequence). V was clipped by 2 bases and J by 4 bases, with 12 bases between them. The CDR3 runs 14 residues. The CDR3 loop reads CSARTSPLYNEQFF. Here the CDR3 DNA reads TGCAGTGCTAGAACTAGCCCCCTGTACAATGAGCAGTTCTTC.

The chain joins TRBV29-1 to TRBJ1-1, with D perhaps matching TRBD1 (6 bases). V shed 6 bases and J shed 1 base, with 18 bases lying between them. The CDR3 length is 15 residues. Germline assignment: CDR1 SQVTM and CDR2 ANQGSEA. The CDR3 is CSVPTGRIANTEAFF. CDR3 DNA: TGCAGCGTCCCCACAGGGAGAATAGCGAACACTGAAGCTTTCTTT.

This clonotype came up a few times. This chain connects TRBV10-3 to TRBJ1-4; D is undetermined. The CDR3 has 15 amino acids. Trimming stripped 5 bases from V and 8 bases from J, with 18 bases between. Germline V gene sequence: CDR1 ENHRY, CDR2 SYGVKD. The CDR3 region is CAISPGLREGEKLFF. In DNA, the CDR3 is TGTGCCATCAGTCCAGGTTTGCGGGAGGGAGAAAAACTGTTTTTT.

This clonotype has a single count. J is TRBJ2-7 and V is TRBV20-1, with TRBD1 matching 7 bases. Per germline, CDR1 DFQATT and CDR2 SNEGSKA (reference sequence). CDR3 size: 15 residues. V gave up 0 bases and J gave up 7 bases; unmatched junction bases: 12. CDR3 loop: CSARDETGNLNEQYF. The CDR3 DNA follows: TGCAGTGCTAGAGATGAGACAGGGAACCTTAATGAGCAGTACTTC.

The chain combines TRBV7-9 with TRBJ2-4, with no clear D. The assigned J gene may be wrong: the sequence end matches TRBJ2-7 better. The CDR3 totals 13 residues. CDR1 is SEHNR, CDR2 FQNEAQ, per germline (reference sequence). CDR3 protein: CASSLAGYDEQYF. Written as DNA, the CDR3 is TGTGCCAGCAGCTTAGCAGGGTACGACGAGCAGTACTTC.

CDR3 protein: CASNTPGTSAYNEQFF. CDR3 DNA sequence: TGTGCCAGCAACACACCCGGGACTAGCGCATACAATGAGCAGTTCTTC. The J gene is TRBJ2-1, the V gene TRBV9; 10 bases align to TRBD2. CDR1 is SGDLS and CDR2 is YYNGEE in the germline V gene. The CDR3 contains 16 residues. V gave up 6 bases and J gave up 4 bases; unmatched junction bases: 10.

This sequence joins TRBV10-3 and TRBJ1-6, with D perhaps matching TRBD1 (6 bases). Trimming stripped 4 bases from V and 5 bases from J, with 9 bases between. Per the germline V gene, CDR1 is ENHRY and CDR2 is SYGVKD. CDR3 size: 14 residues. CDR3 sequence (DNA): TGTGCCATCAGTGGGACAGCGGATAATTCACCCCTCCACTTT. It codes for CAISGTADNSPLHF.

This clonotype has just a few counts. This chain uses TRBV4-1 with TRBJ2-3; 9 positions agree with TRBD2. In germline, CDR1 is MGHRA, CDR2 YSYEKL. The CDR3 consists of 15 residues. Trimming took 3 bases from V and 2 from J; bases not matched to a gene: 3. DNA of the CDR3: TGCGCCAGCAGCCAGCGGGAGGGCCACACAGATACGCAGTATTTT. It translates to CASSQREGHTDTQYF.

The table lists this clonotype with a few counts. The gene calls are TRBV28 and TRBJ2-4; 8 bases align to TRBD2. Matching the DNA end better, TRBJ2-7 makes the J call doubtful. The CDR3 runs to 15 residues. The germline gives CDR1 MDHEN, CDR2 SYDVKM. CDR3 nucleotide sequence: TGTGCCAGCAGTTTGGCGGGAGGTGCCTCCTACGAGCAGTACTTC. Protein product: CASSLAGGASYEQYF.

The rearrangement uses TRBV29-1 and TRBJ2-1; 7 nucleotides align to TRBD1. The DNA end is more similar to TRBJ2-7, so the J call may be wrong. Germline V gives CDR1 SQVTM, CDR2 ANQGSEA. The CDR3 extends over 15 amino acids. The CDR3 DNA reads TGCAGCGTCCGGGACGGGACAGAGATATACAATGAGCAGTACTTC. Protein product: CSVRDGTEIYNEQYF.

The chain carries TRBV24-1 and TRBJ2-7; D may be TRBD1 (6 bases). V was shortened by 4 bases and J by 6 bases, with 9 bases between the two germline ends. The CDR3 runs 12 residues. The germline V gene has CDR1 KGHDR and CDR2 SFDVKD. CDR3 amino acids: CATSEQGREQYF. In DNA form, the CDR3 reads TGTGCCACCAGTGAACAGGGTCGCGAGCAGTACTTC.

The rearrangement links TRBV5-1 to TRBJ2-1; D gene ambiguous. The length of the CDR3 is 12 residues. From germline, CDR1 is SGHRS and CDR2 YFSETQ. V was shortened by 5 bases and J by 9 bases, with 12 bases between the two germline ends. The CDR3 sequence is CASSSMPREQFF. The DNA for the CDR3 is TGCGCCAGCAGTTCTATGCCCCGTGAGCAGTTCTTC.

This clonotype appeared a few times. A read error may account for a junction end that differs from germline. The chain has TRBV12-3 or TRBV12-4 and TRBJ1-2; D might be TRBD1 (5 bases). The length of the CDR3 is 13 residues. For the CDR3, the DNA is TGTGCCAGCAGTTTAGCTGGACACTATGGCTTCACCTTC. This gives the protein CASSLAGHYGFTF.

CDR3 loop: CASSPTVAGGPTDTQYF. Here the CDR3 DNA reads TGTGCCAGCAGTCCCACGGTAGCGGGAGGGCCAACAGATACGCAGTATTTT. The J gene is TRBJ2-3, the V gene TRBV12-3 or TRBV12-4; TRBD2 agrees at 11 bases. The CDR3 extends over 17 amino acids. The junction had 10 bases not matched to a gene; V was cut back by 5 bases and J by 3 bases.

Concerning this clonotype itself: The conserved closing phenylalanine or tryptophan is absent in this CDR3, likely reflecting a read error. The chain is built from TRBV3-1 and TRBJ2-5, with TRBD2 matching 8 bases. The germline V gene encodes CDR1 LGHDT and CDR2 YNNKEL (reference sequence). The CDR3 is made up of 15 amino acids. The ends lost 4 bases at V and 2 bases at J; junction bases unmatched: 6. CDR3 nucleotide sequence: TGTGCCAGCAGCCGCGGACTAGCAGTGCAAGAGACCCAGTACTTA. Amino acids: CASSRGLAVQETQYL.

This clonotype has just a few counts. The genes are TRBV7-2 and TRBJ2-7; the D gene is possibly TRBD1 (6 bases). V was shortened by 4 bases and J by 0 bases, with 19 bases between the two germline ends. The CDR3 covers 17 residues. CDR1 and CDR2 (germline): SGHTA, FQGNSA. CDR3 residues: CASSSPPRTVLSYEQYF. DNA for the CDR3: TGTGCCAGCAGCTCCCCCCCCAGGACAGTTCTCTCCTACGAGCAGTACTTC.